Presented here are 31 T cell receptor beta chains from one specimen sequenced in a study of T cells expressing NK-cell markers. TCRdb re-analyzed the 5' RACE reads; it lists each CDR3 protein once, without DNA. Its clone listing holds approximately 460,000 distinct CDR3 sequences. The sequenced sample was blood T cells: a sorted CD56 or NKG2C T cell subset, CD4+ or CD8+ T cells, or bulk PBMC T cells (not recorded which). Receptors were obtained from a woman aged 18 to 75 in good health.

This chain joins TRBV12-3 or TRBV12-4 and TRBJ2-6; TCRdb indicates TRBD1, and absent DNA this call remains unverified. The CDR3 consists of 15 residues. CDR3 sequence reads: CASSFGGTGANVLTF.

The rearrangement uses TRBV20-1 and TRBJ1-6; TCRdb names TRBD1, which stays unverified in the absence of DNA. The CDR3 totals 13 residues. CDR1 is DFQATT, CDR2 SNEGSKA, per germline (reference sequence). The CDR3 spells CSATDSYYSPLHF.

This chain uses TRBV6-2 or TRBV6-3 with TRBJ2-7; TCRdb proposes TRBD2, but this gene call is untestable without DNA. This CDR3 spans 15 amino acids. CDR1 and CDR2 from the germline V gene are MNHEY and SVGEGT. The chain's CDR3 is CASSYSASGSYEQYF.

The gene calls are TRBV4-3 and TRBJ2-1. Germline loops: CDR1 LGHNA, CDR2 YSLEER. The CDR3 is 12 residues long. The chain's CDR3 is CASSPPAGEQFF.

The chain has TRBV20-1 and TRBJ2-7; TCRdb's assignment of TRBD2 cannot be checked, as there is no DNA. The CDR3 runs to 13 residues. The V gene's germline CDR1 is DFQATT and CDR2 SNEGSKA (reference sequence). This CDR3 is CSAKLAGFYEQYF.

The chain employs TRBV6-2 or TRBV6-3 and TRBJ2-5. The length of the CDR3 is 12 residues. The V gene's germline CDR1 is MNHEY and CDR2 SVGEGT. The chain's CDR3 is CASRILMGTQYF.

The chain couples TRBV9 to TRBJ2-3. This CDR3 comprises 13 residues. In germline, CDR1 is SGDLS, CDR2 YYNGEE. Here the CDR3 reads CASSVVETDTQYF. The variable domain in full, with the rest retrieved from reference TRBV9 and TRBJ2-3, is DSGVTQTPKHLITATGQRVTLRCSPRSGDLSVYWYQQSLDQGLQFLIQYYNGEERAKGNILERFSAQQFPDLHSELNLSSLELGDSALYFCASSVVETDTQYFGPGTRLTVL.

J is TRBJ2-5 and V is TRBV11-2; TCRdb indicates TRBD2, and absent DNA this call remains unverified. This CDR3 contains 15 residues. Germline V CDR1 and CDR2: SGHAT, FQNNGV. This chain's CDR3 is CASSLDPGGLGTQYF.

The V gene is TRBV2, the J gene TRBJ1-6; the TRBD1 assignment by TCRdb is unverifiable without DNA. This CDR3 spans 14 amino acids. Germline assignment: CDR1 SNHLY and CDR2 FYNNEI. The CDR3 is CASSEIRGSAPLHF. Using reference TRBV2 and TRBJ1-6 for the parts outside the CDR3, the full variable domain is EPEVTQTPSHQVTQMGQEVILRCVPISNHLYFYWYRQILGQKVEFLVSFYNNEISEKSEIFDDQFSVERPDGSNFTLKIRSTKLEDSAMYFCASSEIRGSAPLHFGNGTRLTVT.

This chain connects TRBV19 to TRBJ2-1; the D call of TRBD2 rests on TCRdb alone, since no DNA is present to check it. From germline, CDR1 is LNHDA and CDR2 SQIVND (reference sequence). This CDR3 is built from 15 residues. The CDR3 reads CASSISLHSYNEQFF.

V is TRBV6-1 and J is TRBJ1-4; the TCRdb D gene call, TRBD1, has no DNA to confirm it. The germline gives CDR1 MNHNS, CDR2 SASEGT. CDR3 length: 14 amino acids. CDR3 loop: CASRMAGTNEKLFF.

The J gene is TRBJ1-1, the V gene TRBV12-3 or TRBV12-4; TCRdb picks TRBD1, but there is no DNA to check that call. This CDR3 is 13 amino acids long. CDR3 in amino acids: CASRDRVGTEAFF.

The V gene is TRBV6-2 or TRBV6-3, the J gene TRBJ2-1; TCRdb picks TRBD2, but there is no DNA to check that call. Germline V gene lookup returns CDR1 MNHEY and CDR2 SVGEGT. The CDR3 has 13 residues. This CDR3 is CASMAGGHNEQFF.

The genes are TRBV5-6 and TRBJ2-1; TCRdb's D call, TRBD1, is unchecked because there is no DNA. Germline V gives CDR1 SGHDT, CDR2 YYEEEE. The CDR3 is made up of 14 amino acids. CDR3 amino acids: CASSLGRGRGEQFF.

The rearrangement joins TRBV3-1 to TRBJ2-1; lacking DNA, the TRBD1 call made by TCRdb goes unchecked. The germline gives CDR1 LGHDT, CDR2 YNNKEL (reference sequence). This CDR3 is 13 amino acids long. The CDR3 here is CASSLLLGDEQFF.

The chain's CDR3 is CASSPKPRGLATGELFF. The chain is built from TRBV7-8 and TRBJ2-2; absent DNA, TCRdb's TRBD2 call cannot be checked. The germline V gene encodes CDR1 SGHVS and CDR2 FQNEAQ. CDR3 length: 17 residues.

The J gene is TRBJ2-5, the V gene TRBV6-5; checking the TCRdb D call of TRBD1 is not possible without DNA. Germline V gene sequence: CDR1 MNHEY, CDR2 SVGAGI. This CDR3 spans 15 amino acids. The CDR3: CASSYEGGAKETQYF.

This chain uses TRBV27 with TRBJ2-5. Germline V gives CDR1 MNHEY, CDR2 SMNVEV (reference sequence). The CDR3 contains 13 residues. This CDR3 reads CASSSSYQETQYF.

The chain has TRBV4-2 and TRBJ1-5; as DNA is missing, the TRBD1 call by TCRdb cannot be tested. CDR1 and CDR2 from the germline V gene are LGHNA and YNFKEQ. The CDR3 spans 17 residues. CDR3 residues: CASSQGGKDRLNQPQHF.

This chain uses TRBV12-3 or TRBV12-4 with TRBJ1-4; TCRdb designates TRBD1, a call that cannot be tested without DNA. The CDR3 is 15 amino acids. The CDR3 is CASSLRDRRNEKLFF.

CDR3 amino acids: CASSYPGTGDPSTYEQYF. This chain uses TRBV6-2 or TRBV6-3 with TRBJ2-7; TCRdb's D call, TRBD1, is unchecked because there is no DNA. Germline lookup yields CDR1 MNHEY and CDR2 SVGEGT. CDR3 length: 18 amino acids.

This chain uses TRBV15 with TRBJ2-7; the TCRdb D gene call, TRBD2, has no DNA to confirm it. The CDR3 extends over 15 amino acids. Germline V gene data show CDR1 as LNHNV and CDR2 as YYDKDF (reference sequence). The CDR3 sequence is CATSSRTESSYEQYF. Full variable domain (remainder filled in from reference TRBV15 and TRBJ2-7): DAMVIQNPRYQVTQFGKPVTLSCSQTLNHNVMYWYQQKSSQAPKLLFHYYDKDFNNEADTPDNFQSRRPNTSFCFLDIRSPGLGDTAMYLCATSSRTESSYEQYFGPGTRLTVT.

The chain is built from TRBV20-1 and TRBJ2-3. The germline V gene encodes CDR1 DFQATT and CDR2 SNEGSKA (reference sequence). The CDR3 consists of 12 residues. CDR3 loop: CSALPGTDTQYF.

The J gene is TRBJ2-1, the V gene TRBV5-1; lacking DNA, the TRBD1 call made by TCRdb goes unchecked. CDR3 length: 14 amino acids. CDR1 is SGHRS and CDR2 is YFSETQ in the germline V gene. The CDR3 spells CASSGAGSYNEQFF.

The gene calls are TRBV28 and TRBJ2-7; TCRdb proposes TRBD2, but this gene call is untestable without DNA. CDR3 length equals 12 residues. The germline V gene encodes CDR1 MDHEN and CDR2 SYDVKM. CDR3 in amino acids: CASSRTSYEQYF. Filled out from reference TRBV28 and TRBJ2-7, the complete variable domain reads DVKVTQSSRYLVKRTGEKVFLECVQDMDHENMFWYRQDPGLGLRLIYFSYDVKMKEKGDIPEGYSVSREKKERFSLILESASTNQTSMYLCASSRTSYEQYFGPGTRLTVT.

This sequence joins TRBV6-1 and TRBJ1-1. Germline V CDR1 and CDR2: MNHNS, SASEGT. This CDR3 has 17 amino acids. This CDR3 is CASRKGLGEVVFTEAFF.

This chain joins TRBV29-1 and TRBJ1-1. This CDR3 contains 12 residues. Germline lookup yields CDR1 SQVTM and CDR2 ANQGSEA. CDR3: CSVVGPNTEAFF.

The chain carries TRBV27 and TRBJ2-7; TCRdb calls TRBD1, which cannot be checked without DNA. This CDR3 region has 13 residues. The germline V gene has CDR1 MNHEY and CDR2 SMNVEV (reference sequence). CDR3: CASSKTGAYEQYF.

The chain has TRBV4-3 and TRBJ2-3; TCRdb picks TRBD1, but there is no DNA to check that call. The CDR3 runs to 17 residues. Germline V CDR1 and CDR2: LGHNA, YSLEER. CDR3 loop: CASSQATGTGVPDTQYF.

V usage is TRBV20-1 and J usage is TRBJ2-1; no DNA is available, so the TRBD2 call from TCRdb remains unchecked. Germline V gene sequence: CDR1 DFQATT, CDR2 SNEGSKA (reference sequence). CDR3 size: 15 residues. This CDR3 reads CSARARIAAYNEQFF.

The chain's CDR3 is CASSQEGTGAGGYTF. This chain links TRBV4-3 with TRBJ1-2; TCRdb reports TRBD1, a call that lacks DNA to check it against. Per the germline V gene, CDR1 is LGHNA and CDR2 is YSLEER. This CDR3 is built from 15 residues.